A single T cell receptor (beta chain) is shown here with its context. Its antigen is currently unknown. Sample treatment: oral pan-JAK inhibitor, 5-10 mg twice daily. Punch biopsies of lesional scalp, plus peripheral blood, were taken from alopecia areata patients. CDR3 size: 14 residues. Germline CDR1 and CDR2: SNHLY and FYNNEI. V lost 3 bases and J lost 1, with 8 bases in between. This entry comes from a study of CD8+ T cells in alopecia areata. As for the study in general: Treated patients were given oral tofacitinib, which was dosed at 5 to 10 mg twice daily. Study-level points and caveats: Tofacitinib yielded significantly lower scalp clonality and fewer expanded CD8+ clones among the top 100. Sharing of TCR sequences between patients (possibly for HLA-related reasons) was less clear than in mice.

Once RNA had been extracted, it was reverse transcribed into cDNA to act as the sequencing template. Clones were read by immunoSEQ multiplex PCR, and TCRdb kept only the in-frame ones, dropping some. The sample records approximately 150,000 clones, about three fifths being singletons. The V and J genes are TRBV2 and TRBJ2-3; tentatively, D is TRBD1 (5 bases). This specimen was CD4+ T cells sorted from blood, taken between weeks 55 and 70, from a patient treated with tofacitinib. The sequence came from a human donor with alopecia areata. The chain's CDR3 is CASSEDTRTDTQYF. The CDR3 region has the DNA TGTGCCAGCAGTGAGGACACCCGCACAGATACGCAGTATTTT.